The next 14 T cell receptor beta chains were all read from a single sample in a study of response to subunit inactivated influenza vaccine. In TCRdb, the RT-PCR reads were re-called with MiXCR into one record per CDR3 protein. The sample contains around 750,000 distinct CDR3 sequences, 21% of which appear only once. Sequenced material: PBMCs from blood, taken roughly 5 days after vaccination. Source of these receptors: a man in his forties or fifties who received an inactivated influenza vaccine.

There are a few counts of this clonotype. The V call is TRBV6-2 or TRBV6-3, the J call TRBJ2-1, with 10 nucleotides matching TRBD2. The CDR3 runs 14 residues. Germline values: CDR1 MNHEY, CDR2 SVGEGT. J gave up 4 bases and V 10 bases, and 7 bases lay outside the gene matches. The CDR3 coding sequence is TGTGCCACCCAAAGCGGGGGGGCATACAATGAGCAGTTCTTC. It encodes CATQSGGAYNEQFF.

CDR3 in amino acids: CSARDPKGRGGAEAFF. CDR3 bases: TGCAGTGCTAGAGACCCAAAGGGCAGGGGTGGGGCTGAAGCTTTCTTT. The chain uses TRBV20-1 and TRBJ1-1, with D perhaps TRBD1 (6 bases). CDR1 DFQATT and CDR2 SNEGSKA come from the germline V gene (reference sequence). The CDR3 totals 16 residues. V shed 0 bases and J shed 6 bases, with 20 bases lying between them.

This clonotype appeared a few times. The genes are TRBV20-1 and TRBJ2-3; no definite D call. The CDR3 spans 13 residues. Germline V gene lookup returns CDR1 DFQATT and CDR2 SNEGSKA (reference sequence). V lost 3 bases and J lost 6, with 13 bases in between. The CDR3 coding sequence is TGCAGTGCTAGTTCCACGCGGCGCGATACGCAGTATTTT. Protein product: CSASSTRRDTQYF.

V and J are TRBV6-7 and TRBJ2-6; a possible D gene is TRBD1 (6 bases). TRBV6-7 is sorted into the ORF group, with uncertain function. Trimming removed 0 bases from V and 2 bases from J, with 8 bases in between. The CDR3 consists of 16 residues. CDR3 in amino acids: CASSYSHRAGANVLTF. CDR3 nucleotide sequence: TGTGCCAGCAGTTACTCCCACAGGGCTGGGGCCAACGTCCTGACTTTC.

V is TRBV7-9 and J is TRBJ2-3, with D perhaps matching TRBD1 or TRBD2 (5 bases each). V lost 5 bases and J 9 bases, leaving 21 bases between the germline ends. The length of the CDR3 is 15 residues. Germline V gene sequence: CDR1 SEHNR, CDR2 FQNEAQ (reference sequence). In nucleotides, the CDR3 is TGTGCCAGCAGCCCCCCCGCCGTCGGGGCCGAGACGCAGTATTTT. Translating gives CASSPPAVGAETQYF.

This chain uses TRBV20-1 with TRBJ2-5; D uncertain. The germline V gene has CDR1 DFQATT and CDR2 SNEGSKA (reference sequence). The CDR3 consists of 13 residues. V was clipped by 3 bases and J by 1 base, with 9 bases between them. The CDR3: CSASNRIQETQYF. The DNA for the CDR3 is TGCAGTGCTAGTAACAGAATCCAAGAGACCCAGTACTTC.

The sample holds many counts of this clonotype. The rearrangement links TRBV12-3 or TRBV12-4 to TRBJ1-2, with D maybe TRBD1 (5 bases). This CDR3 spans 16 amino acids. V shed 2 bases and J shed 5 bases, with 18 bases lying between them. CDR3 loop: CASSLFTTAGRYGYTF. For the CDR3, the DNA is TGTGCCAGCAGTTTATTTACGACAGCGGGTCGTTATGGCTACACCTTC.

The chain is built from TRBV7-9 and TRBJ2-7, with 9 nucleotides matching TRBD1. V lost 5 bases, J lost 0 bases, and 11 bases stayed unmatched. The CDR3 loop spans 17 amino acids. The germline V gene encodes CDR1 SEHNR and CDR2 FQNEAQ (reference sequence). The CDR3 sequence is CASSPQFVDRGSYEQYF. The DNA of the CDR3 is TGTGCCAGCAGCCCGCAATTTGTGGACAGGGGCTCCTACGAGCAGTACTTC.

This clonotype turned up a few times. The chain has TRBV30 and TRBJ2-7, with 7 bases matching TRBD1. CDR1 and CDR2 from the germline V gene are GTSNPN and SVGIG (reference sequence). V trimming: 2 bases; J trimming: 2 bases; junction bases outside the gene matches: 9. The CDR3 is 15 amino acids. CDR3 region: CAWSTNYRGPYEQYF. For the CDR3, the DNA is TGTGCCTGGAGTACCAACTACAGGGGCCCCTACGAGCAGTACTTC. Together with reference TRBV30 and TRBJ2-7, the CDR3 gives the full variable domain: SQTIHQWPATLVQPVGSPLSLECTVEGTSNPNLYWYRQAAGRGLQLLFYSVGIGQISSEVPQNLSASRPQDRQFILSSKKLLLSDSGFYLCAWSTNYRGPYEQYFGPGTRLTVT.

This clonotype was seen repeatedly, ten times or more. The genes are TRBV14 and TRBJ2-1; D gene unclear. The CDR3 is 11 amino acids. Germline loops: CDR1 SGHDN, CDR2 FVKESK. Deletions cut 1 base from V and 7 bases from J, with 2 bases between. CDR3 in amino acids: CASSQVNEQFF. The CDR3 nucleotides read TGTGCCAGCAGCCAAGTAAATGAGCAGTTCTTC.

This clonotype was observed a handful of times. The V call is TRBV27, the J call TRBJ2-3, with 8 bases matching TRBD1. Germline V gives CDR1 MNHEY, CDR2 SMNVEV (reference sequence). The CDR3 has 15 residues. V trimming: 3 bases; J trimming: 4 bases; junction bases outside the gene matches: 6. The CDR3 protein is CASSLDRVVSDTQYF. CDR3 DNA sequence: TGTGCCAGCAGTTTGGACAGGGTGGTTTCAGATACGCAGTATTTT.

The chain couples TRBV10-3 to TRBJ2-7, with D possibly TRBD1 on 6 matching bases. This CDR3 is 14 amino acids long. V was trimmed by 3 bases and J by 0 bases, leaving 9 bases between them. Germline V gene sequence: CDR1 ENHRY, CDR2 SYGVKD. As DNA, the CDR3 is TGTGCCATCAGTGACTCAGGGGTCTCCTACGAGCAGTACTTC. Protein: CAISDSGVSYEQYF.

This clonotype appeared a few times. J is TRBJ1-1 and V is TRBV6-1, with 8 bases fitting TRBD1. CDR1 is MNHNS and CDR2 is SASEGT in the germline V gene. The CDR3 runs to 13 residues. V was pared by 6 bases and J by 5 bases, with 5 bases of the junction left unmatched. CDR3 residues: CASRTGAGTEAFF. DNA of the CDR3: TGTGCCAGCAGGACAGGGGCCGGGACTGAAGCTTTCTTT.

This clonotype was observed once. This chain connects TRBV2 to TRBJ2-2, with TRBD1 as a possible D gene (9 bases). Trimming removed 7 bases from V and 5 bases from J, with 29 bases in between. Germline V CDR1 and CDR2: SNHLY, FYNNEI. This CDR3 is 19 amino acids long. Here the CDR3 DNA reads TGTGCCAGCACGGCGGGACAGGGACCCTTCGGGAGGGGAACCGGGGAGCTGTTTTTT. It specifies CASTAGQGPFGRGTGELFF.